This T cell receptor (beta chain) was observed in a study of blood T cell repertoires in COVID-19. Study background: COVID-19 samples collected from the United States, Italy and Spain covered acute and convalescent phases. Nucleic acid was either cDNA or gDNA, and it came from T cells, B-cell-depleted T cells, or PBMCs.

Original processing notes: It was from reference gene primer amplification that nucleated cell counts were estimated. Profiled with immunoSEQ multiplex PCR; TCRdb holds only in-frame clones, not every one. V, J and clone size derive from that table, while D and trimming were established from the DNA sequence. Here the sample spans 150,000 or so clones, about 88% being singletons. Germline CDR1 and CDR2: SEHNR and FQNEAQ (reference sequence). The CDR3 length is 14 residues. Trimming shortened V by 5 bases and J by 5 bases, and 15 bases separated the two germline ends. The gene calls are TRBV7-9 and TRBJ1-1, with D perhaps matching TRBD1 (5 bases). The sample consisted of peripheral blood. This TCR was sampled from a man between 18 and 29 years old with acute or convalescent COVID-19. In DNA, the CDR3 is TGTGCCAGCAGCCACGCGGGGGGTTGGACTGAAGCTTTCTTT. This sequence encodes CASSHAGGWTEAFF.